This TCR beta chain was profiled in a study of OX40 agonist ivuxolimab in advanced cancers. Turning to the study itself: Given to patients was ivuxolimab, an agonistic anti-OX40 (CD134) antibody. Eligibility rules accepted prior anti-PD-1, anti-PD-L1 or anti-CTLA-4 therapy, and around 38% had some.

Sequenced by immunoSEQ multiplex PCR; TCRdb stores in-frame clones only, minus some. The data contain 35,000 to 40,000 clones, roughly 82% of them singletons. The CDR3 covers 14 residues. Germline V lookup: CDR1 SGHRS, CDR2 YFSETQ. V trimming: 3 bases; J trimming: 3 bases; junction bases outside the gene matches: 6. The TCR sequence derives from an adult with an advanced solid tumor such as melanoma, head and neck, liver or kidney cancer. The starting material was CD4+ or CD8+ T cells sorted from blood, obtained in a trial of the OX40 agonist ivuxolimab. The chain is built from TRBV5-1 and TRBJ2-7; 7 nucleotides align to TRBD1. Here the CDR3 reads CASSYDREVYEQYF. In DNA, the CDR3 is TGCGCCAGCAGCTATGACAGGGAAGTCTACGAGCAGTACTTC. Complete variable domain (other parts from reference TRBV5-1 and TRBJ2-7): KAGVTQTPRYLIKTRGQQVTLSCSPISGHRSVSWYQQTPGQGLQFLFEYFSETQRNKGNFPGRFSGRQFSNSRSEMNVSTLELGDSALYLCASSYDREVYEQYFGPGTRLTVT.